One sample yielded the 3 T cell receptor beta chains listed below, sequenced in a study of cytomegalovirus exposure and HLA in healthy donors. The primer mix had 60 Vbeta and 13 Jbeta primers. Assay used: immunoSEQ multiplex PCR; TCRdb lists only in-frame clones, some missing. Of fewer than 150,000 clones listed, roughly 80% are singletons. The source material was PBMCs. All receptors come from a female donor in good health and CMV-seropositive.

This rearrangement joins TRBV27 to TRBJ1-2; perhaps TRBD1 as D (5 bases). CDR1 and CDR2 (germline): MNHEY, SMNVEV (reference sequence). The length of the CDR3 is 15 residues. Trimming shortened V by 8 bases and J by 8 bases, and 24 bases separated the two germline ends. The DNA for the CDR3 is TGTGCCAGCGGGTGGGGGATGGCGGGGAGGGAAGGCTACACCTTC. It encodes CASGWGMAGREGYTF.

The chain recombines TRBV27 with TRBJ2-1; D is perhaps TRBD2 (5 bases). V was pared by 6 bases and J by 3 bases, with 12 bases between. Per germline, CDR1 MNHEY and CDR2 SMNVEV (reference sequence). The CDR3 extends over 14 amino acids. This CDR3 is CASSSGLDYNEQFF. DNA of the CDR3: TGTGCCAGCAGCTCCGGACTCGACTACAATGAGCAGTTCTTC.

The chain combines TRBV13 with TRBJ2-7, with a tentative D call TRBD1 (6 bases). Germline CDR1 and CDR2: PRHDT and FYEKMQ (reference sequence). The CDR3 covers 12 residues. Trimming left V 6 bases short and J 1 base short, with 7 bases between. In nucleotides, the CDR3 is TGTGCCAGCAGTACAGGGTCCTACGAGCAGTACTTC. Translation: CASSTGSYEQYF.